These 14 T cell receptor beta chains were all obtained from the same sample, sequenced in a study of a mutant IDH1 vaccine in newly diagnosed glioma (dated by TCRdb to the early 2020s). In light of the paper, this sample's time point label describes: week 35, safety follow-up. A 20-mer mutant IDH1 peptide at 300 micrograms in Montanide made up each vaccine dose, which was injected subcutaneously together with topical imiquimod. Their cognate antigens are unknown. Libraries were prepared through the immunoSEQ multiplex PCR assay. Held by TCRdb, this immuneACCESS table contains in-frame sequences only and omits some clones. Under half of the omission traces to an unresolved V gene where checked; the cause of the rest is unknown. The sample includes roughly 50,000 clones, with around 80% observed a single time. Jointly, the top ten make up approximately 4% of the sample. Specimen: PBMCs, collected from a glioma patient whose treatment included an IDH1 peptide vaccine. The receptor set was obtained from a woman under 30 with glioma.

The chain combines TRBV7-9 with TRBJ1-1; D is possibly TRBD1 (5 bases). There are 16 residues in the CDR3. V gave up 5 bases and J gave up 1 base, with 17 bases separating them. Germline V gives CDR1 SEHNR, CDR2 FQNEAQ (reference sequence). CDR3 sequence: CASSPPGGGENTEAFF. CDR3 coding DNA: TGTGCCAGCAGCCCACCCGGGGGAGGGGAGAACACTGAAGCTTTCTTT.

V and J are TRBV5-1 and TRBJ2-7; 7 bases align to TRBD1. Germline lookup yields CDR1 SGHRS and CDR2 YFSETQ. This CDR3 region has 16 residues. V lost 4 bases to trimming and J lost 3 bases; unmatched junction nucleotides: 13. CDR3 DNA: TGCGCCAGCAGCCTCTCTGTGGGACAGACTCACTACGAGCAGTACTTC. It is translated as CASSLSVGQTHYEQYF.

DNA of the CDR3: TGTGCCAGCAGTGAATGGTCGGGGGGCCAAGAGACCCAGTACTTC. Translated, it gives CASSEWSGGQETQYF. The chain employs TRBV25-1 and TRBJ2-5, with 7 bases aligning to TRBD2. Trimming at V came to 1 base and at J to 1 base, leaving 3 bases not matched to a gene. CDR1 is MGHDK, CDR2 SYGVNS, per germline. The length of the CDR3 is 15 residues.

The V and J genes are TRBV10-3 and TRBJ2-5; either TRBD1 or TRBD2 may fit D (5 bases each). Germline lookup yields CDR1 ENHRY and CDR2 SYGVKD. There are 13 residues in the CDR3. V shed 6 bases and J shed 9 bases, with 17 bases lying between them. The chain's CDR3 is CAIRDGARGAQYF. CDR3 DNA: TGTGCCATCAGGGACGGCGCGAGAGGGGCCCAGTACTTC.

The chain combines TRBV5-1 with TRBJ1-1, with D possibly being TRBD1 (6 bases). CDR1 is SGHRS, CDR2 YFSETQ, per germline. V was cut by 5 bases and J by 1 base, with 12 bases left in between. This CDR3 is 14 amino acids long. CDR3 DNA sequence: TGCGCCAGCAGGTACACAGGGTCGAACACTGAAGCTTTCTTT. Protein sequence: CASRYTGSNTEAFF.

This chain joins TRBV12-5 and TRBJ2-7, with a tentative D call TRBD2 (6 bases). Trimming stripped 0 bases from V and 6 bases from J, with 15 bases between. The CDR3 totals 15 residues. Germline V lookup: CDR1 LGHNT, CDR2 FRNRAP. The CDR3 bases are TGTGCTAGTGGTTTGGTCCTGGGGGGTAAGGGCGAGCAGTACTTC. The encoded protein is CASGLVLGGKGEQYF.

V is TRBV6-4 and J is TRBJ2-1; TRBD2 aligns across 8 bases. The CDR3 extends over 13 amino acids. Per the germline V gene, CDR1 is MRHNA and CDR2 is SNTAGT. Losses at the gene ends were 6 bases for V and 10 bases for J; bases not matched to a gene: 8. CDR3 DNA: TGTGCCAGCAGCCTACTAGCGGAAGGAGAGCAGTTCTTC. This codes for CASSLLAEGEQFF.

The chain combines TRBV7-3 with TRBJ1-1; D is ambiguous. The CDR3 sequence is 13 residues long. Trimming cost V 0 bases and J 2 bases, with 4 bases left between them. Germline CDR1 SGHTA, CDR2 FQGTGA. CDR3 sequence (DNA): TGTGCCAGCAGCTTAACACCTAACACTGAAGCTTTCTTT. Its protein is CASSLTPNTEAFF. Using reference TRBV7-3 and TRBJ1-1 for the parts outside the CDR3, the full variable domain is GAGVSQTPSNKVTEKGKYVELRCDPISGHTALYWYRQSLGQGPEFLIYFQGTGAADDSGLPNDRFFAVRPEGSVSTLKIQRTERGDSAVYLCASSLTPNTEAFFGQGTRLTVV.

The CDR3 DNA reads as TGTGCCAGCAGTTTTCGGGAGGGGGGAAGCACAGATACGCAGTATTTT. As protein: CASSFREGGSTDTQYF. J is TRBJ2-3 and V is TRBV6-5; 8 bases fit TRBD2. This CDR3 region has 16 residues. Germline V gene data show CDR1 as MNHEY and CDR2 as SVGAGI. The ends lost 4 bases at V and 0 bases at J; junction bases unmatched: 6.

J is TRBJ1-5 and V is TRBV19; TRBD1 agrees at 10 bases. Germline V CDR1 and CDR2: LNHDA, SQIVND (reference sequence). The CDR3 extends over 16 amino acids. With V trimmed by 4 bases and J by 1 base, 4 bases remained unmatched. The DNA for the CDR3 is TGTGCCAGTAGTACCTTGGACAGGGGGAGCAATCAGCCCCAGCATTTT. Translating it yields CASSTLDRGSNQPQHF.

The chain recombines TRBV27 with TRBJ2-5; no definite D call. Germline-derived CDR1 and CDR2 are MNHEY and SMNVEV (reference sequence). CDR3 length: 17 residues. Trimming cost V 2 bases and J 4 bases, with 20 bases left between them. Here the CDR3 reads CASSLRPQWQTGETQYF. The CDR3 region has the DNA TGTGCCAGCAGTTTAAGGCCGCAGTGGCAAACGGGAGAGACCCAGTACTTC.

This clone showed up just once. In DNA form, the CDR3 reads TGTGCCAGCACGACAGGGGGTAGCACAGATACGCAGTATTTT. Translation: CASTTGGSTDTQYF. V is TRBV9 and J is TRBJ2-3, with 9 bases aligning to TRBD1. CDR1 SGDLS and CDR2 YYNGEE come from the germline V gene. The CDR3 sequence is 14 residues long. Losses at the gene ends were 6 bases for V and 0 bases for J; bases not matched to a gene: 2.

V usage is TRBV23-1 and J usage is TRBJ2-6, with D tentatively TRBD1 (6 bases). TRBV23-1 is an ORF, and what it does is uncertain. V lost 3 bases, J lost 0 bases, and 21 bases lay in between. This CDR3 is built from 20 residues. The CDR3 is CASSQRGWDKESSGANVLTF. The CDR3 bases are TGCGCCAGCAGTCAGCGCGGCTGGGACAAGGAGTCCTCTGGGGCCAACGTCCTGACTTTC.

This clone was seen once. The V gene is TRBV2, the J gene TRBJ1-5, with 10 bases lining up with TRBD1. The germline V gene has CDR1 SNHLY and CDR2 FYNNEI. The CDR3 is 17 residues long. J gave up 1 base and V 7 bases, and 10 bases lay outside the gene matches. CDR3 protein: CASKVGTGEGSNQPQHF. CDR3 nucleotide sequence: TGTGCCAGCAAAGTGGGGACAGGGGAAGGGAGCAATCAGCCCCAGCATTTT.